The next 30 T cell receptor beta chains were all read from a single sample in a study of CD8+ T cells in alopecia areata. The sample's treatment: oral pan-JAK inhibitor, 5-10 mg twice daily. In each case, RNA was isolated and then reverse transcribed into cDNA as the sequencing template. Libraries were prepared by immunoSEQ multiplex PCR; TCRdb keeps only in-frame clonotypes and omits some of them. The sample holds some 80,000 clones, around 65% seen once. This sample comprised CD8+ T cells sorted from blood, obtained at week 24, from a patient treated with tofacitinib. The receptors here all came from a human donor with alopecia areata.

This clone turned up a few times. The junction shows a germline mismatch at one end, possibly a read error. The rearrangement links TRBV5-8 to TRBJ2-2; D unclear. CDR3 length: 16 amino acids. Germline V gives CDR1 SGHTS, CDR2 YDEGEE. The CDR3, as DNA: TGCGCCAGCAGCCAAGAAACTCATCCGGGCACCGGGGAGCTGTTTTTT. Amino acid sequence: CASSQETHPGTGELFF.

The chain employs TRBV27 and TRBJ2-4, with D possibly TRBD1 on 5 matching bases. V was cut by 8 bases and J by 6 bases, with 5 bases left in between. The CDR3 runs to 10 residues. Germline V gene lookup returns CDR1 MNHEY and CDR2 SMNVEV (reference sequence). CDR3 region: CASQGNIQYF. The CDR3 DNA is TGTGCCAGCCAGGGAAACATTCAGTACTTC.

This chain uses TRBV6-5 with TRBJ1-3; D is unclear. Germline CDR1 reads MNHEY; CDR2 reads SVGAGI. The length of the CDR3 is 14 residues. V dropped 5 bases and J dropped 2 bases, with 10 bases sitting between them. DNA for the CDR3: TGTGCCAGCAGTCGAGGTGTGCCTGGAAACACCATATATTTT. It codes for CASSRGVPGNTIYF.

This clone was observed a handful of times. The V call is TRBV7-9, the J call TRBJ2-1; 11 bases match TRBD2. The CDR3 is 16 amino acids. Trimming removed 5 bases from V and 3 bases from J; junction bases left unmatched: 6. Germline V gene sequence: CDR1 SEHNR, CDR2 FQNEAQ (reference sequence). CDR3 bases: TGTGCCAGCAGCGATAGCGGGAGGGCGGACTACAATGAGCAGTTCTTC. As protein: CASSDSGRADYNEQFF.

CDR3 nucleotides: TGTGCCAGCAGTTTAAGGCTAGCGGGCCAAAGCTCCTACGAGCAGTACTTC. Amino acid sequence: CASSLRLAGQSSYEQYF. The J gene is TRBJ2-7, the V gene TRBV28; 8 bases align to TRBD2. Germline lookup yields CDR1 MDHEN and CDR2 SYDVKM. This CDR3 has 17 residues. The V and J ends lost 2 bases and 0 bases, in that order; junction bases with no gene match: 9.

The chain has TRBV30 and TRBJ2-1, with D unclear. The CDR3 sequence is 13 residues long. Trimming shortened V by 2 bases and J by 0 bases, and 5 bases separated the two germline ends. Germline lookup yields CDR1 GTSNPN and CDR2 SVGIG (reference sequence). As DNA, the CDR3 is TGTGCCTGGAGTAAAGGCTCCTACAATGAGCAGTTCTTC. Translating it yields CAWSKGSYNEQFF.

The chain has TRBV7-9 and TRBJ2-1; D perhaps matches TRBD2 (6 bases). The V end was cut by 4 bases, the J end by 0 bases, with 13 bases between. This CDR3 comprises 16 residues. CDR1 SEHNR and CDR2 FQNEAQ come from the germline V gene (reference sequence). The CDR3 loop is CASSSTSPSSYNEQFF. The CDR3 region has the DNA TGTGCCAGCAGCTCTACTAGCCCGAGCTCCTACAATGAGCAGTTCTTC.

The chain links TRBV6-5 to TRBJ2-5, with TRBD2 matching over 8 bases. V trimming: 6 bases; J trimming: 3 bases; junction bases outside the gene matches: 9. This CDR3 region has 15 residues. Per the germline V gene, CDR1 is MNHEY and CDR2 is SVGAGI. CDR3 in amino acids: CASSYEKAGEETQYF. The CDR3, as DNA: TGTGCCAGCAGCTACGAAAAAGCGGGAGAAGAGACCCAGTACTTC.

The V and J genes are TRBV27 and TRBJ2-5; no firm D call. V was trimmed by 8 bases and J by 2 bases, leaving 18 bases between them. The CDR3 covers 15 residues. Germline assignment: CDR1 MNHEY and CDR2 SMNVEV (reference sequence). DNA of the CDR3: TGTGCCAGCTCCCCTGTAGGGTCCCTTCAAGAGACCCAGTACTTC. Translating gives CASSPVGSLQETQYF.

This clone turned up a few times. The rearrangement uses TRBV2 and TRBJ2-3; a weak D match, TRBD1 (6 bases). The CDR3 is 15 residues long. From germline, CDR1 is SNHLY and CDR2 FYNNEI. The V and J ends lost 7 bases and 2 bases respectively, with 16 bases between them. CDR3 protein: CASNRGQQATDTQYF. The DNA for the CDR3 is TGTGCCAGCAACCGAGGACAGCAAGCCACAGATACGCAGTATTTT.

V and J are TRBV5-4 and TRBJ2-7; D perhaps matches TRBD2 (5 bases). The germline V gene has CDR1 SGHNT and CDR2 YYREEE (reference sequence). The CDR3 loop spans 14 amino acids. V shed 4 bases and J shed 6 bases, with 17 bases lying between them. The CDR3 coding sequence is TGTGCCAGCAGCGTCGGAGGATTAGCCTCCGAGCAGTACTTC. Encoded protein: CASSVGGLASEQYF. Full variable domain (rest looked up from reference TRBV5-4 and TRBJ2-7): ETGVTQSPTHLIKTRGQQVTLRCSSQSGHNTVSWYQQALGQGPQFIFQYYREEENGRGNFPPRFSGLQFPNYSSELNVNALELDDSALYLCASSVGGLASEQYFGPGTRLTVT.

The chain carries TRBV7-9 and TRBJ2-1; TRBD1 matches 10 bases. V shed 4 bases, J shed 2 bases, and the junction held 2 bases outside the gene matches. Germline values: CDR1 SEHNR, CDR2 FQNEAQ (reference sequence). The CDR3 totals 15 residues. CDR3 amino acids: CASSSGTGAYNEQFF. The CDR3, as DNA: TGTGCCAGCAGCTCCGGGACAGGGGCCTACAATGAGCAGTTCTTC.

This clone turned up a few times. DNA of the CDR3: TGTGCCACCCGGGTCGTCGGCTCTGGGGCCAACGTCCTGACTTTC. It encodes CATRVVGSGANVLTF. The chain links TRBV19 to TRBJ2-6; D remains ambiguous. Per germline, CDR1 LNHDA and CDR2 SQIVND (reference sequence). This CDR3 has 15 residues. Trimming shortened V by 10 bases and J by 0 bases, and 13 bases separated the two germline ends.

The chain joins TRBV5-1 to TRBJ2-5, with D perhaps TRBD2 (5 bases). Per the germline V gene, CDR1 is SGHRS and CDR2 is YFSETQ. Trimming shortened V by 0 bases and J by 5 bases, and 14 bases separated the two germline ends. The CDR3 is made up of 15 amino acids. CDR3 bases: TGCGCCAGCAGCTTGGCTGAGGGAGTATCGGAGACCCAGTACTTC. It specifies CASSLAEGVSETQYF. Full variable domain (missing parts from reference TRBV5-1 and TRBJ2-5): KAGVTQTPRYLIKTRGQQVTLSCSPISGHRSVSWYQQTPGQGLQFLFEYFSETQRNKGNFPGRFSGRQFSNSRSEMNVSTLELGDSALYLCASSLAEGVSETQYFGPGTRLLVL.

V gene TRBV7-9 combines with J gene TRBJ2-5, with 9 bases fitting TRBD1. The CDR3 spans 16 residues. Germline assignment: CDR1 SEHNR and CDR2 FQNEAQ (reference sequence). After removal of 8 bases from V and 4 bases from J, the junction contained 14 bases not matched to a gene. CDR3 loop: CASLESPTGGGETQYF. The CDR3 nucleotides read TGTGCCAGCCTAGAAAGTCCAACAGGGGGCGGAGAGACCCAGTACTTC.

This chain connects TRBV10-3 to TRBJ1-1; 8 bases fit TRBD1. J lost 4 bases, V lost 2 bases, and 0 bases had no gene match. Per germline, CDR1 ENHRY and CDR2 SYGVKD. This CDR3 has 13 residues. The CDR3 nucleotides read TGTGCCATCAGTGAGGACAGGGGCACTGAAGCTTTCTTT. Translation: CAISEDRGTEAFF.

The V gene is TRBV5-6, the J gene TRBJ2-7; TRBD2 matches 10 bases. This CDR3 contains 15 residues. Germline trimming cut 2 bases from V and 3 bases from J; bases unmatched to any gene: 5. CDR1 SGHDT and CDR2 YYEEEE come from the germline V gene. Here the CDR3 DNA reads TGTGCCAGCAGCTTCGGCCCTAGCGGGGGCTACGAGCAGTACTTC. Translated, it gives CASSFGPSGGYEQYF.

The chain has TRBV7-9 and TRBJ2-7, with 10 nucleotides matching TRBD2. This CDR3 region has 16 residues. Germline V gene lookup returns CDR1 SEHNR and CDR2 FQNEAQ (reference sequence). V trimming: 6 bases; J trimming: 4 bases; junction bases outside the gene matches: 12. The DNA for the CDR3 is TGTGCCAGCAGGGCGGGCACTAGCGGGATAAGGTACGAGCAGTACTTC. Its protein is CASRAGTSGIRYEQYF.

The V call is TRBV7-8, the J call TRBJ2-7; TRBD2 is a possible D gene (7 bases). V dropped 0 bases and J dropped 1 base, with 16 bases sitting between them. CDR3 length equals 17 residues. The germline CDR1 and CDR2 sequences are SGHVS and FQNEAQ. The CDR3 DNA follows: TGTGCCAGCAGCTTAGCTGGCGCGGGGGCGAATTCCTACGAGCAGTACTTC. It specifies CASSLAGAGANSYEQYF.

The rearrangement links TRBV6-5 to TRBJ2-5, with D uncertain. Germline assignment: CDR1 MNHEY and CDR2 SVGAGI. V lost 8 bases and J 2 bases, leaving 12 bases between the germline ends. The CDR3 has 13 residues. The CDR3 is CASGDLGQETQYF. The CDR3 coding sequence is TGTGCCAGCGGTGACTTGGGGCAAGAGACCCAGTACTTC.

The rearrangement links TRBV9 to TRBJ1-1; D might be TRBD1 (5 bases). Germline V gene data show CDR1 as SGDLS and CDR2 as YYNGEE. V lost 2 bases to trimming and J lost 7 bases, with 9 bases between them. This CDR3 has 12 amino acids. For the CDR3, the DNA is TGTGCCAGCAGCGTGGGGGGAGGTGAAGCTTTCTTT. This gives the protein CASSVGGGEAFF.

This rearrangement joins TRBV6-5 to TRBJ2-4, with 9 bases lining up with TRBD2. The CDR3 sequence is 15 residues long. V shed 6 bases, J shed 4 bases, and the junction held 7 bases outside the gene matches. CDR1 is MNHEY, CDR2 SVGAGI, per germline. The CDR3 nucleotides are TGTGCCAGCAGCAATAGCGGGAGCCCAAAAAACATTCAGTACTTC. Amino acids: CASSNSGSPKNIQYF.

This clone came up a few times. The rearrangement joins TRBV29-1 to TRBJ2-3; D remains ambiguous. CDR1 and CDR2 (germline): SQVTM, ANQGSEA. The CDR3 spans 11 residues. V was trimmed by 7 bases and J by 2 bases, leaving 7 bases between them. CDR3 DNA sequence: TGCAGCGGCTTTTCCACAGATACGCAGTATTTT. This sequence encodes CSGFSTDTQYF.

The table lists this clone with a count of one. Germline and junction disagree at one end, which may indicate a read error. The chain has TRBV15 and TRBJ1-5, with a weak D call TRBD1 (6 bases). The CDR3 is 13 residues long. Germline V gene data show CDR1 as LNHNV and CDR2 as YYDKDF (reference sequence). The CDR3 loop reads CATSARGKQPQHF. Written as DNA, the CDR3 is TGTGCCACTAGTGCCAGGGGCAAACAGCCCCAGCATTTT.

This clone was counted only a few times. V gene TRBV21-1 combines with J gene TRBJ2-3. TRBV21-1 is shown as a pseudogene. This CDR3 is built from 18 residues. CDR3 coding DNA: TGTGCCAGCAGCAAAGGCTTAGAGGGGAGTTGGAACACAGATACGCAGTATTTT. Translation: CASSKGLEGSWNTDTQYF.

The rearrangement uses TRBV25-1 and TRBJ2-5, with D maybe TRBD2 (6 bases). This CDR3 has 13 residues. Germline CDR1 reads MGHDK; CDR2 reads SYGVNS. V gave up 6 bases and J gave up 5 bases, with 13 bases separating them. The CDR3 nucleotides are TGTGCCAGCAGCACGCCCCGGGGGGAGACCCAGTACTTC. It codes for CASSTPRGETQYF.

The rearrangement links TRBV29-1 to TRBJ1-3, with D uncertain. Germline values: CDR1 SQVTM, CDR2 ANQGSEA. The CDR3 has 15 residues. V gave up 5 bases and J gave up 0 bases, with 14 bases separating them. CDR3 nucleotides: TGCAGCGTTAGGACCCAAGACGTCTCTGGAAACACCATATATTTT. This encodes CSVRTQDVSGNTIYF.

This clone has only a few counts. V and J are TRBV23-1 and TRBJ2-6; D remains ambiguous. TRBV23-1 has ORF status, its function being uncertain. Trimming left V 2 bases short and J 0 bases short, with 5 bases between. This CDR3 contains 15 residues. The CDR3 spells CASSQRVSGANVLTF. The CDR3 DNA sequence: TGCGCCAGCAGTCAACGGGTCTCTGGGGCCAACGTCCTGACTTTC.

V usage is TRBV5-1 and J usage is TRBJ2-1, with D uncertain. The germline V and J ends were trimmed by 0 bases and 5 bases, with 12 bases remaining between them. Germline V gene data show CDR1 as SGHRS and CDR2 as YFSETQ. CDR3 length: 15 amino acids. The CDR3 bases are TGCGCCAGCAGCTTGGGCGGCGGTTTGAACAATGAGCAGTTCTTC. Residues: CASSLGGGLNNEQFF.

This clone has a single count. The chain employs TRBV7-9 and TRBJ2-5; 8 bases map to TRBD1. Germline V gene lookup returns CDR1 SEHNR and CDR2 FQNEAQ (reference sequence). CDR3 length: 14 amino acids. The trim removed 5 bases at V and 5 bases at J, leaving 7 bases unmatched. Here the CDR3 DNA reads TGTGCCAGCAGCCCCCAGGGGGCGAAGGAGACCCAGTACTTC. This sequence encodes CASSPQGAKETQYF.